A single sample is the source of the 6 T cell receptor beta chains below, sequenced in a study of cytomegalovirus exposure and HLA in healthy donors. PCR employed 60 Vbeta and 13 Jbeta primers. Produced via immunoSEQ multiplex PCR; TCRdb's table is partial and in-frame only. The sample has around 110,000 clones; about 64% are singletons. The specimen was PBMCs. The source of these receptors is a female donor in good health and CMV-seronegative.

V usage is TRBV7-3 and J usage is TRBJ2-1; 13 nucleotides align to TRBD2. J gave up 7 bases and V 5 bases, and 8 bases lay outside the gene matches. The CDR3 has 16 amino acids. The germline V gene has CDR1 SGHTA and CDR2 FQGTGA. The CDR3 region has the DNA TGTGCCAGCAGCCTCGCACTAGCGGGAGGGCAAAATGAGCAGTTCTTC. Its translation: CASSLALAGGQNEQFF.

The rearrangement uses TRBV4-1 and TRBJ2-6; weak D call: TRBD1 (6 bases). Looked up from germline, CDR1 is MGHRA and CDR2 is YSYEKL. CDR3 size: 18 residues. V lost 0 bases to trimming and J lost 4 bases, with 16 bases between them. Here the CDR3 reads CASSQDGAGARGANVLTF. The CDR3 nucleotides are TGCGCCAGCAGCCAAGATGGGGCAGGGGCGCGGGGGGCCAACGTCCTGACTTTC.

The rearrangement links TRBV2 to TRBJ2-3; the D gene is possibly TRBD2 (6 bases). Trimming pared 3 bases from V and 0 bases from J, leaving 10 bases between. The germline V gene has CDR1 SNHLY and CDR2 FYNNEI. This CDR3 spans 15 amino acids. The DNA for the CDR3 is TGTGCCAGCAGTGATCTAGGGACTAGCACAGATACGCAGTATTTT. It specifies CASSDLGTSTDTQYF.

This clone occurred a few times. Its ends do not fully match the called genes, so a read error is possible. V usage is TRBV27 and J usage is TRBJ2-5; no firm D call. Looked up from germline, CDR1 is MNHEY and CDR2 is SMNVEV (reference sequence). This CDR3 has 11 residues. The CDR3 DNA sequence: TGTGCCAGCGATACGACGGGTAAAGATGACTTC. It encodes CASDTTGKDDF.

The chain recombines TRBV19 with TRBJ2-5, with a tentative D call TRBD2 (6 bases). V gave up 2 bases and J gave up 5 bases, with 15 bases separating them. There are 15 residues in the CDR3. CDR1 is LNHDA and CDR2 is SQIVND in the germline V gene (reference sequence). The DNA of the CDR3 is TGTGCCAGTAGTATATCGGGGAGGTACGGGGAGACCCAGTACTTC. Amino acid sequence: CASSISGRYGETQYF.

The chain combines TRBV5-4 with TRBJ2-3; TRBD2 agrees at 13 bases. This CDR3 spans 17 amino acids. The V and J ends lost 4 bases and 4 bases, in that order; junction bases with no gene match: 9. Germline CDR1 is SGHNT and CDR2 is YYREEE (reference sequence). Here the CDR3 reads CASSPGTSGIRPDTQYF. DNA of the CDR3: TGTGCCAGCAGCCCCGGGACTAGCGGGATTCGCCCAGATACGCAGTATTTT.